The clone carrying this TCR beta chain has ten or more counts. Its antigen is currently unknown. The sample comes from a study of neurological immune-mediated disorders. Overall study results and limits: Among 34 multiple sclerosis patients, 18 had repertoires that phylogenetic grouping placed in one related-CDR3 cluster, a possible signature. The greatest TCR clonal expansion occurred in HTLV-1-associated myelopathy and the least in multiple sclerosis, which fell below healthy controls.

CDR3 length: 13 amino acids. Looked up from germline, CDR1 is LGHDT and CDR2 is YNNKEL (reference sequence). The ends were cut back, 1 base at V and 4 bases at J, with 6 bases in the middle. The study built unsorted libraries from 2 million PBMCs kept at -80 C. The authors produced cDNA by 5'RACE using 10-nucleotide random UMIs. TCRdb analysed the 5' RACE reads with MiXCR anew, one entry per CDR3 protein. The data show 45,000 to 50,000 distinct CDR3 sequences, approximately 2.8% seen once. V is TRBV3-1 and J is TRBJ2-3, with a weak D call TRBD2 (6 bases). The sequenced material came from PBMCs. The sequence came from a woman between 45 and 65 years old with multiple sclerosis. CDR3 bases: TGTGCCAGCAGCCAAGGACTAGCAGATACGCAGTATTTT. It is translated as CASSQGLADTQYF.